This T cell receptor (beta chain) was captured in a study of shared clonotypes between healthy human individuals (dated by TCRdb to the early 2020s). Regarding the study in general: The cohort included three men and two women between 18 and 49 years of age. To estimate repertoire size and how much clonotypes are shared between individuals, the study performed deep sequencing of blood TCR repertoires from a few healthy adults. To increase sequencing depth and limit assay-specific biases, TCR repertoire library preparation and sequencing were carried out by different laboratories using diverse techniques. For each donor, CD4 naive and CD4 memory were each run on three plates, CD8 naive on two plates, and CD8 memory on one plate. Between about 0.85 and 9.5 billion PBMCs per donor were obtained by leukapheresis.

CD8 naive samples were obtained by positive selection for CCR7 among CD45RO-negative cells, yielding a CD45RA+CCR7+ population from which TemRA cells were excluded. The donors were healthy, HIV-negative adults who had no recently reported acute infections or vaccinations. Every donor was a Caucasian adult residing in Nashville, Tennessee, USA. Blood was collected by leukapheresis, and PBMCs were isolated by Ficoll-Histopaque density gradient centrifugation and then cryopreserved in liquid nitrogen vapor phase. Analytical flow cytometry was used to check the purity and quantity of each magnetically sorted T cell population. Each sorted fraction had its genomic DNA isolated and then quantified by UV absorbance on a Nanodrop 2000c. Study-wide findings and limitations: Naive subsets generally had larger estimated clonotype richness than memory subsets did. Pairwise subsampling indicated that sequencing depth was expected to affect the degree of clonotype sharing among donors. Sampling was restricted to blood, and TCR repertoires in tissues likely differ from the TCR repertoires found in blood. Clonotypes shared by all four sorted-subset donors showed higher generation probabilities than non-shared clonotypes. When a handful of donors were compared, the shared fraction of clonotypes was 5% to 6.5% for naive CD4, around 3.5% for naive CD8, roughly 2.3% for memory CD4, and 0.35% to 0.5% for memory CD8. The genetic and exposure-history diversity represented was limited by the small number of donors. Rarefaction of sorted-subset datasets indicated incomplete sequencing despite the large sequencing depth.

Using the deep immunoSEQ assay, TCR CDR3 regions were amplified from genomic DNA by multiplex PCR. For each cell subset, the extracted genomic DNA was distributed evenly across all wells of several immunoSEQ 96-well plates, and each plate served as one replicate. For sorted subsets, 200 to 250 ng of genomic DNA, equivalent to roughly 33,000 T cell genomes, went into each replicate PCR. The purified libraries were quantified using a Qubit 3.0 fluorometer, sized with a Bioanalyzer 2100, and then quantified again using the KAPA Library Quantification kit. Every immunoSEQ 96-well plate was sequenced on a separate single-read 150-cycle Illumina NextSeq 550 flow cell. In the original analysis: Because the immunoSEQ output held only junctional sequences and lacked quality scores, the filtering could not match the filtering applied to full-length reads. To assign V/J genes and CDR3, sequences were annotated against IMGT germline references using PyIR, a Python wrapper for IgBLAST v1.9. Reads with weak V/J assignments (E-value above 1e-6), missing CDR3, stop codons, out-of-frame junctions, or ambiguous translated residues were removed. A V3J clonotype was defined by an identical inferred V gene, J gene, and CDR3 amino acid sequence. Percentage overlap between repertoires was computed as shared unique clonotypes divided by the size of the smaller repertoire. RTK rarefaction, the Chao1 estimator, and Recon v2.1 estimates of unobserved clonotypes were used to assess repertoire richness. Generation probabilities were computed with OLGA for all TCRbeta clonotypes obtained by the gDNA method from several donors. The table was pulled from immuneACCESS by TCRdb, which kept in-frame rearrangements only. Such tables lose some clones; where checked, under half of the loss comes from unresolved V genes, and the rest has no known cause. V and J calls and clone size are as listed in that table; D and trimming were resolved from the DNA. In this sample the table shows roughly 810,000 clones, about 96% of which occur a single time. The ten biggest clones cover about 0.25% of the sample.

On this clone: Its antigen specificity is not known. No much larger clone exists at a distance of one base, and base qualities are not known.

There are 17 amino acids in the CDR3, from cysteine to phenylalanine inclusive. CDR3 DNA only is kept here, 51 bases in frame from base 1. V is cut back by 0 bases and J by 0 bases, with 7 bases in the junction unmatched. CDR1 and CDR2 (SEHNR, FQNEAQ) derive from the germline V gene (reference sequence). Specimen: naive CD8+ T cells sorted from blood. Explained via the paper, the cell subset or site label denotes: CD45RA+CCR7+. The source is a man aged 25 to 45 in good health. The chain is assembled from TRBV7-9 and TRBJ2-5, and TRBD1 aligns with 7 junction nucleotides. Here is the DNA: TGTGCCAGCAGCTTAGCAAAGGACAGGCCGTACCAAGAGACCCAGTACTTC. Its protein product is CASSLAKDRPYQETQYF.